This T cell receptor beta chain was sequenced for a study of blood T cells in healthy people across ages. Study observations and caveats: Older individuals had lower TCR beta diversity per million T cells (the decline was roughly linear).

Staff drew roughly 10 milliliters of peripheral blood from each donor. Samples had at least 7 million PBMCs isolated from them. The CDR3 has 15 amino acids. Trimming removed 5 bases from V and 0 bases from J, with 13 bases in between. In germline, CDR1 is SEHNR, CDR2 FQNEAQ (reference sequence). A word on this clonotype: Its antigen is not identified.

Through a sample-barcoded 5' primer and a J-beta primer mix, a second PCR was run for 7 to 11 cycles. Tagging of each cDNA molecule was performed by a template-switch adaptor with 12 random nucleotides. TCRdb redid the calling of the 5' RACE reads with MiXCR, one entry per CDR3 protein. The sample has approximately 1.5 million distinct CDR3 sequences, 42% seen once. The TCR sequence derives from a woman under 30 in good health. The rearrangement uses TRBV7-9 and TRBJ1-1; D remains unclear. The sequenced material came from blood. The CDR3 sequence: CASSPGRILNTEAFF. DNA for the CDR3: TGTGCCAGCAGCCCTGGCCGAATCCTGAACACTGAAGCTTTCTTT.